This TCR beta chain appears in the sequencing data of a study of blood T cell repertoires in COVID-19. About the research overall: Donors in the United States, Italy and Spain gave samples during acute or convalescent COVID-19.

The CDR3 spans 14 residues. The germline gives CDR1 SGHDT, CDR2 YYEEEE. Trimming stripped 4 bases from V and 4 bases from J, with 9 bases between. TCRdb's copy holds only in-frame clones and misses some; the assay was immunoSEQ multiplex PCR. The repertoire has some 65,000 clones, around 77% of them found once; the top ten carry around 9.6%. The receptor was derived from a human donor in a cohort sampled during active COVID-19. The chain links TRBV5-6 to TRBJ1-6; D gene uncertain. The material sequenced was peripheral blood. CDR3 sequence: CASSQTVYNSPLHF. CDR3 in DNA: TGTGCCAGCAGCCAAACAGTTTATAATTCACCCCTCCACTTT.